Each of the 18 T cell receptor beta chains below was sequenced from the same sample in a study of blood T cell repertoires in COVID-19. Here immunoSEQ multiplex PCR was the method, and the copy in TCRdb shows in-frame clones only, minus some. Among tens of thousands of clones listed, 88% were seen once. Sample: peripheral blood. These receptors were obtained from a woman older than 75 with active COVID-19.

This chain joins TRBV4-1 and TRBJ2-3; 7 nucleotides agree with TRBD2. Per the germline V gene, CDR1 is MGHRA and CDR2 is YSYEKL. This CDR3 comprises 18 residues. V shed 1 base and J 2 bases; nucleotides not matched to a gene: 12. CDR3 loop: CASSQVLDLAETTDTQYF. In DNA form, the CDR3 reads TGCGCCAGCAGCCAAGTGTTGGATCTAGCGGAGACCACAGATACGCAGTATTTT.

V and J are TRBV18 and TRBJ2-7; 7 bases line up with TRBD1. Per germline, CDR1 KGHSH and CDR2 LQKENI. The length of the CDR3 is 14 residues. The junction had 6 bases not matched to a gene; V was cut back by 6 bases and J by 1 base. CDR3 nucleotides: TGTGCCAGCTCTGGGACAGAGACATCCTACGAGCAGTACTTC. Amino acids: CASSGTETSYEQYF.

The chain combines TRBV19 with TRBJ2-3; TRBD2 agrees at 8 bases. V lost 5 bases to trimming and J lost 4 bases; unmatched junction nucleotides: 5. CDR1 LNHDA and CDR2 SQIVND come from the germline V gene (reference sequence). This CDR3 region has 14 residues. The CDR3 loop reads CASSPAGVADTQYF. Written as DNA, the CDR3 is TGTGCCAGTAGTCCAGCGGGAGTAGCAGATACGCAGTATTTT.

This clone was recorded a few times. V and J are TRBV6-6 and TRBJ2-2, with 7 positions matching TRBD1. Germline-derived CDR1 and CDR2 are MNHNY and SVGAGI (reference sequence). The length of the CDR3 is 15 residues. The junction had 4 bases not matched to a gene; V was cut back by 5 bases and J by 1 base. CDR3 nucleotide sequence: TGTGCCAGCAGTCCCCGACAGGGGAACACCGGGGAGCTGTTTTTT. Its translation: CASSPRQGNTGELFF.

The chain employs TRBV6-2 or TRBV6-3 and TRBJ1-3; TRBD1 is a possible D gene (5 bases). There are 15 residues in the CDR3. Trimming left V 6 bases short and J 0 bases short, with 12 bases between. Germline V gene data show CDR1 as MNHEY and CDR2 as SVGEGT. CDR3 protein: CASSLQAISGNTIYF. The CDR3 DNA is TGTGCCAGCAGCCTACAGGCAATCTCTGGAAACACCATATATTTT.

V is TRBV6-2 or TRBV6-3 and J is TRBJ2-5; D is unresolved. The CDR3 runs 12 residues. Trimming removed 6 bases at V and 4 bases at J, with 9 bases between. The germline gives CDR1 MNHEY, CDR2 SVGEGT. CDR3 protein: CASSPNGETQYF. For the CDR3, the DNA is TGTGCCAGCAGCCCAAACGGAGAGACCCAGTACTTC.

Written as DNA, the CDR3 is TGTGCCAGCAGCCTAGAGAGGAACTATGGCTACACCTTC. This encodes CASSLERNYGYTF. This chain connects TRBV7-3 to TRBJ1-2; the D is unclear. V was cut by 5 bases and J by 2 bases, with 9 bases left in between. Per germline, CDR1 SGHTA and CDR2 FQGTGA. The CDR3 spans 13 residues.

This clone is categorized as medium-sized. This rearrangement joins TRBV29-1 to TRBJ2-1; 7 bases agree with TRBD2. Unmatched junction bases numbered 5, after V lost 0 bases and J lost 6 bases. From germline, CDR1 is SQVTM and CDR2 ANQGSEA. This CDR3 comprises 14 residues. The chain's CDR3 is CSVEEGWGGNEQFF. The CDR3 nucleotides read TGCAGCGTTGAAGAGGGATGGGGGGGCAATGAGCAGTTCTTC.

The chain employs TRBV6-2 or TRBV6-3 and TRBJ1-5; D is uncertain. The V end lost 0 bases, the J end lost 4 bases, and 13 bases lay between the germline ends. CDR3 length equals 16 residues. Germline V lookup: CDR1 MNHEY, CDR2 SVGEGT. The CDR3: CASSYSGGMGNQPQHF. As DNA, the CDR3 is TGTGCCAGCAGTTACTCTGGCGGTATGGGTAATCAGCCCCAGCATTTT.

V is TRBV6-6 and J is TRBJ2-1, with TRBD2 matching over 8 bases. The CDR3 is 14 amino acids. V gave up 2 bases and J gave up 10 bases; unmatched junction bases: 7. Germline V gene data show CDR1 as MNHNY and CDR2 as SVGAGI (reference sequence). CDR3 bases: TGTGCCAGCAGTTACCTACCTACTAGCGGCGAGCAGTTCTTC. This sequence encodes CASSYLPTSGEQFF.

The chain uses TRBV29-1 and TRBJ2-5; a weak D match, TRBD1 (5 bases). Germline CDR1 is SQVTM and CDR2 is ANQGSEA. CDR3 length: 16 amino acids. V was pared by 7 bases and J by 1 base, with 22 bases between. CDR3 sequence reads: CSGWTHFDRGQETQYF. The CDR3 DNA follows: TGCAGCGGGTGGACACATTTTGATAGGGGCCAAGAGACCCAGTACTTC.

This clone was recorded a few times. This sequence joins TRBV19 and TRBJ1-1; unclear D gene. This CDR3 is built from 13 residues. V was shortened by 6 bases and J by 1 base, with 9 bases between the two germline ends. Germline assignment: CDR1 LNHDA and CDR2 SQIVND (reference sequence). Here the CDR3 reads CASSRVKNTEAFF. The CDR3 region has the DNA TGTGCCAGTAGCCGAGTTAAGAACACTGAAGCTTTCTTT.

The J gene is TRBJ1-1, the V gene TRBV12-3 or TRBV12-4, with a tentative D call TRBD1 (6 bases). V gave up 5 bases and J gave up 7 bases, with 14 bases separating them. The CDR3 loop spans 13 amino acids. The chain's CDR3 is CASSQQGPLEAFF. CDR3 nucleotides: TGTGCCAGCAGTCAACAGGGACCCCTTGAAGCTTTCTTT.

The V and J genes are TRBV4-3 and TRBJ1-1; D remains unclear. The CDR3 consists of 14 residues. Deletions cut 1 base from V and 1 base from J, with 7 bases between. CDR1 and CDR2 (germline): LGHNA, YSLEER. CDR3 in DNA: TGCGCCAGCAGCCAAGTAGCCGGGAACACTGAAGCTTTCTTT. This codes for CASSQVAGNTEAFF.

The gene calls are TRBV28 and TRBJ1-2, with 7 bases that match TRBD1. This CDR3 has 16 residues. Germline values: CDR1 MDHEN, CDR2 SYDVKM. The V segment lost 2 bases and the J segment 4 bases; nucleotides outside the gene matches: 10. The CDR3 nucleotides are TGTGCCAGCAGTTTAATCGAGGGGGCCCTTTCCTATGGCTACACCTTC. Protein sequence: CASSLIEGALSYGYTF.

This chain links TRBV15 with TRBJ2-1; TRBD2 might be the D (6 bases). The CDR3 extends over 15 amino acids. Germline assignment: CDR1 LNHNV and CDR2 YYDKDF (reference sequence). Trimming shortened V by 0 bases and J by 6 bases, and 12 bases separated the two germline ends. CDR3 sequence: CATSRDLREANEQFF. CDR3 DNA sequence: TGTGCCACCAGCAGAGATTTGAGGGAGGCCAATGAGCAGTTCTTC.

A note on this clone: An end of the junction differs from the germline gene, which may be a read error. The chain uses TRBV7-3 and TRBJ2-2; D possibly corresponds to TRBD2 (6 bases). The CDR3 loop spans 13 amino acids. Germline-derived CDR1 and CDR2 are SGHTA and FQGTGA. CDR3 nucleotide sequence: TGTGCCAGCAGCTTAACGACACTGGGGGGGCTGTTTTTT. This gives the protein CASSLTTLGGLFF. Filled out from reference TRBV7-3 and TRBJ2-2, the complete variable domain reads GAGVSQTPSNKVTEKGKYVELRCDPISGHTALYWYRQSLGQGPEFLIYFQGTGAADDSGLPNDRFFAVRPEGSVSTLKIQRTERGDSAVYLCASSLTTLGGLFFGEGSRLTVL.

The CDR3 spells CRAGDRRTDTQYF. CDR3 bases: TGCAGGGCGGGGGACAGGCGCACAGATACGCAGTATTTT. V usage is TRBV29-1 and J usage is TRBJ2-3, with D possibly being TRBD1 (8 bases). Germline CDR1 reads SQVTM; CDR2 reads ANQGSEA. The CDR3 runs 13 residues.